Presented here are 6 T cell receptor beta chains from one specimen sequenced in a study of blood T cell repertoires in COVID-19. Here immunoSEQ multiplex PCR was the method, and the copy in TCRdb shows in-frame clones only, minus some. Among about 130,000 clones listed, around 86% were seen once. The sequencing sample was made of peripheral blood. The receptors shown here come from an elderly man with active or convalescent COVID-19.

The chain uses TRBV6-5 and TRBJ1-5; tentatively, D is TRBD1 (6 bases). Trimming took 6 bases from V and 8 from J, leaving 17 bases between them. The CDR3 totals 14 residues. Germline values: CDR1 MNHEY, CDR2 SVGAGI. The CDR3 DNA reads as TGTGCCAGCAGAAAGGGGGAAGGGTATGAGCCCCAGCATTTT. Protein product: CASRKGEGYEPQHF.

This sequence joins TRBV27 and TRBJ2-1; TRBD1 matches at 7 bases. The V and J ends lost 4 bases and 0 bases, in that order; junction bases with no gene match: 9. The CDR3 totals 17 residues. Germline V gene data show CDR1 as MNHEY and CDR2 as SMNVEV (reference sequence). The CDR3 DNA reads TGTGCCAGCAGTTCTGTAAGGGGGCTCAGCTCCTACAATGAGCAGTTCTTC. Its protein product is CASSSVRGLSSYNEQFF.

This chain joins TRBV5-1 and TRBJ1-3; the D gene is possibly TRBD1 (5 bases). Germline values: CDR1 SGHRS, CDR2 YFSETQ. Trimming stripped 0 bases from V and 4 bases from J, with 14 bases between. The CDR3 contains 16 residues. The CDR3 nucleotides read TGCGCCAGCAGCTTGGACTCAGGGTTGGGAGGAAACACCATATATTTT. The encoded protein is CASSLDSGLGGNTIYF. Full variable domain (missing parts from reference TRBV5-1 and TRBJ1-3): KAGVTQTPRYLIKTRGQQVTLSCSPISGHRSVSWYQQTPGQGLQFLFEYFSETQRNKGNFPGRFSGRQFSNSRSEMNVSTLELGDSALYLCASSLDSGLGGNTIYFGEGSWLTVV.

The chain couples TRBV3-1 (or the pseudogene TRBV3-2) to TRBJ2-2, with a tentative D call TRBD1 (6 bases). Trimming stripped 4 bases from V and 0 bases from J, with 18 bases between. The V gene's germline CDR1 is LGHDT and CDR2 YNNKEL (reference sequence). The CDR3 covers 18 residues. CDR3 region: CASSRWTDTRTNTGELFF. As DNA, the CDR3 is TGTGCCAGCAGCCGATGGACAGACACTAGAACGAACACCGGGGAGCTGTTTTTT.

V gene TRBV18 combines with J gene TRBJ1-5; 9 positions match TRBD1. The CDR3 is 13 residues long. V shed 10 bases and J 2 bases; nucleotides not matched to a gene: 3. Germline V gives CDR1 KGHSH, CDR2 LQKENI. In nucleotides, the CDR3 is TGTGCCACTCGACAGGGGGGCAATCAGCCCCAGCATTTT. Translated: CATRQGGNQPQHF.

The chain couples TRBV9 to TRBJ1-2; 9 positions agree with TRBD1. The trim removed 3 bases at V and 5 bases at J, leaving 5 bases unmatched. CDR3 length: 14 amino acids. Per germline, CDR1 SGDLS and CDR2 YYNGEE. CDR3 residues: CASSDNRGRYGYTF. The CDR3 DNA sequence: TGTGCCAGCAGCGACAACAGGGGGCGGTATGGCTACACCTTC.